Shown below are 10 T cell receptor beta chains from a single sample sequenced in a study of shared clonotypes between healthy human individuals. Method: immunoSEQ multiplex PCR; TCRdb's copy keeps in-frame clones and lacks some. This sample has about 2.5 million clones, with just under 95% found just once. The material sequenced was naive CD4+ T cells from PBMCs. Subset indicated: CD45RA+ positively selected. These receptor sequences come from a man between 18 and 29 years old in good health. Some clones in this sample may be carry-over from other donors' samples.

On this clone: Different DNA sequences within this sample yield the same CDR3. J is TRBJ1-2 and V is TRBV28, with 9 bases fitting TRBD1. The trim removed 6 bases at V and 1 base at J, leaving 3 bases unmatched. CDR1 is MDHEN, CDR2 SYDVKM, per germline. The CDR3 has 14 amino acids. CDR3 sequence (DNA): TGTGCCAGCAGCCCGGGACAGGGTAACTATGGCTACACCTTC. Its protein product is CASSPGQGNYGYTF.

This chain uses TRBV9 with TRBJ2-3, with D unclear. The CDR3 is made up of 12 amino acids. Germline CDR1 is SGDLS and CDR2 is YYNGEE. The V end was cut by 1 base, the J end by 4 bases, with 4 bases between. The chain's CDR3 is CASSVTSDTQYF. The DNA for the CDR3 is TGTGCCAGCAGCGTAACTTCAGATACGCAGTATTTT. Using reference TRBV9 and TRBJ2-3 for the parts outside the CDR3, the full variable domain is DSGVTQTPKHLITATGQRVTLRCSPRSGDLSVYWYQQSLDQGLQFLIQYYNGEERAKGNILERFSAQQFPDLHSELNLSSLELGDSALYFCASSVTSDTQYFGPGTRLTVL.

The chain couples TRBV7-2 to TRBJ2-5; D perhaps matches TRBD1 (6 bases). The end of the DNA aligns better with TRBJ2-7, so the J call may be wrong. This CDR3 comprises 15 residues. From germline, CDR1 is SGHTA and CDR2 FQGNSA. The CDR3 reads CASSRTAERTYEQYF. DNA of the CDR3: TGTGCCAGCAGCCGGACAGCCGAGAGGACCTACGAGCAGTACTTC.

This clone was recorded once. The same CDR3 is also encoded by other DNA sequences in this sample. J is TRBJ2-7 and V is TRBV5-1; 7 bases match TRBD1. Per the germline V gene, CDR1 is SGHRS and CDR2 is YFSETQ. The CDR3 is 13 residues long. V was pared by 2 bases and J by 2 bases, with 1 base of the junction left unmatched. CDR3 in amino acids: CASSFGTAYEQYF. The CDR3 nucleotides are TGCGCCAGCAGCTTCGGGACAGCCTACGAGCAGTACTTC.

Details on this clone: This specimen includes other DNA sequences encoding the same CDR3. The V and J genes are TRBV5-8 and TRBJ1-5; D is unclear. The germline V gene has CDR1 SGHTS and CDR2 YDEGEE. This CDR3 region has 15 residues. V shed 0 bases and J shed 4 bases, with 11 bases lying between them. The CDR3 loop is CASSLAGRGNQPQHF. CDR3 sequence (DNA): TGTGCCAGCAGCTTGGCAGGCCGTGGAAATCAGCCCCAGCATTTT. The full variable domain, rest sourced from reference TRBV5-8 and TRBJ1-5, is EAGVTQSPTHLIKTRGQQATLRCSPISGHTSVYWYQQALGLGLQFLLWYDEGEERNRGNFPPRFSGRQFPNYSSELNVNALELEDSALYLCASSLAGRGNQPQHFGDGTRLSIL.

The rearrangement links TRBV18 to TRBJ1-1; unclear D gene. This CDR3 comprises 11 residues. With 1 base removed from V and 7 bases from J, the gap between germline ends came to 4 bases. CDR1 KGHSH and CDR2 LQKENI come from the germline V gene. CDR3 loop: CASSPQGEAFF. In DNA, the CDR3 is TGTGCCAGCTCACCACAGGGTGAAGCTTTCTTT.

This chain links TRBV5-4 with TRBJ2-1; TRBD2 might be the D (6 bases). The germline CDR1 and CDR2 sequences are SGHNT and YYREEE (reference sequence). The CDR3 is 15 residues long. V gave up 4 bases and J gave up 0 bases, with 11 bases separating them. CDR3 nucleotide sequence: TGTGCCAGCAGCACAGGACTATTCTCCTACAATGAGCAGTTCTTC. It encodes CASSTGLFSYNEQFF.

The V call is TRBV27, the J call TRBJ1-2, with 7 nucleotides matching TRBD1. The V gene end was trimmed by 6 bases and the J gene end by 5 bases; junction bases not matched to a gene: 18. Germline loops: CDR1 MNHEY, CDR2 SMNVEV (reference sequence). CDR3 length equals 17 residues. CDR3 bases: TGTGCCAGCAGCCCGCTGCCGACAGGGACCCTTCGTTATGGCTACACCTTC. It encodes CASSPLPTGTLRYGYTF.

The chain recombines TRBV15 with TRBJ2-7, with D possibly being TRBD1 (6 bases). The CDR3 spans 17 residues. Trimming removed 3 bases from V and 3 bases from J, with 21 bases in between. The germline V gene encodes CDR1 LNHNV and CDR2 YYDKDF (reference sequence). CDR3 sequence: CATSSLTGSHYRYEQYF. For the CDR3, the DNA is TGTGCCACCAGCAGCCTAACAGGGTCCCACTACCGCTACGAGCAGTACTTC.

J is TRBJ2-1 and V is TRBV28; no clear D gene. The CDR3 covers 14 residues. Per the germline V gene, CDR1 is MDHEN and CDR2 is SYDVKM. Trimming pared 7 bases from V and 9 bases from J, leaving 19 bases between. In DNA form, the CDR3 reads TGTGCCAGCATTCCACCCGGACCCCGCGGTGAGCAGTTCTTC. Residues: CASIPPGPRGEQFF.